The T cell receptor (beta chain) under discussion was sequenced for a study of blood T cell repertoires in COVID-19. The protocol was immunoSEQ multiplex PCR, while the TCRdb copy is restricted to in-frame clones and leaves out a portion. This table has 30,000 or so clones, about 86% appearing once. The TCR was taken from a human donor in a cohort sampled during active COVID-19. The sample consisted of peripheral blood.

The CDR3 is CASGSGQNYGYTF. The CDR3 DNA reads as TGTGCTAGTGGTTCCGGACAGAACTATGGCTACACCTTC. The chain couples TRBV12-5 to TRBJ1-2; a weak D match, TRBD1 (6 bases). CDR1 is LGHNT, CDR2 FRNRAP, per germline. The CDR3 is made up of 13 amino acids. V dropped 4 bases and J dropped 2 bases, with 8 bases sitting between them.